Here is one T cell receptor beta chain with its context. Its antigen is unidentified. Second doses were pooled across both intervals (about 4 or about 12 weeks). Sequenced by immunoSEQ multiplex PCR; TCRdb stores in-frame clones only, minus some. Among about 130,000 clones, 80% to 95% were seen once, and the ten largest hold approximately 7%. This sample is part of a study of T cell responses to AZD1222 COVID-19 vaccine. Study-level results: After two AZD1222 doses, spike-specific TCR breadth and depth rose versus day 0.

Germline values: CDR1 LNHDA, CDR2 SQIVND (reference sequence). CDR3 length: 13 residues. V lost 4 bases to trimming and J lost 4 bases, with 8 bases between them. The V and J genes are TRBV19 and TRBJ1-5, with D possibly matching TRBD1 (6 bases). The source material was peripheral blood, sampled 28 days after the second AZD1222 dose. This clonotype was sampled from an adult who received the AZD1222 COVID-19 vaccine. The CDR3 spells CASSTDRNQPQHF. The CDR3 DNA sequence: TGTGCCAGTAGTACAGACAGGAATCAGCCCCAGCATTTT.